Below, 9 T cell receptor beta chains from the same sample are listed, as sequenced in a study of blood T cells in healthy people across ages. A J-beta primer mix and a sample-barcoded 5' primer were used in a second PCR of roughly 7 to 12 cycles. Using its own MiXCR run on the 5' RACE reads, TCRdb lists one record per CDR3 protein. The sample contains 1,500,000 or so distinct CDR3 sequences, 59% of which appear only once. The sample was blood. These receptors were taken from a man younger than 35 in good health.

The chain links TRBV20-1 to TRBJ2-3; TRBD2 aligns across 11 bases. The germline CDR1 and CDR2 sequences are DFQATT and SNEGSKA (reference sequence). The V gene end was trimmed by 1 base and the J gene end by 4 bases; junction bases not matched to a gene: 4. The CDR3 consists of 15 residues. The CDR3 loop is CSARGLAGGSDTQYF. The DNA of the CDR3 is TGCAGTGCTAGAGGGCTAGCGGGAGGTTCAGATACGCAGTATTTT.

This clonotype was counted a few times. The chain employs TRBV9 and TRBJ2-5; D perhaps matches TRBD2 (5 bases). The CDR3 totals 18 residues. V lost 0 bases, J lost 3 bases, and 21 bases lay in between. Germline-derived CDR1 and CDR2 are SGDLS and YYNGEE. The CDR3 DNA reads TGTGCCAGCAGCGTAGACCCGCTTAGCGCTAGGTTAGAAGAGACCCAGTACTTC. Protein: CASSVDPLSARLEETQYF.

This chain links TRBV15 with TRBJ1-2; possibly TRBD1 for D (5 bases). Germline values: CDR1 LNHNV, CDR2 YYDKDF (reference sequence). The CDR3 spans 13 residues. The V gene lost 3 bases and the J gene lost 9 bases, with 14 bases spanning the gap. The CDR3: CATSSDGWGSYTF. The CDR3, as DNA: TGTGCCACCAGCAGCGACGGATGGGGGAGCTACACCTTC.

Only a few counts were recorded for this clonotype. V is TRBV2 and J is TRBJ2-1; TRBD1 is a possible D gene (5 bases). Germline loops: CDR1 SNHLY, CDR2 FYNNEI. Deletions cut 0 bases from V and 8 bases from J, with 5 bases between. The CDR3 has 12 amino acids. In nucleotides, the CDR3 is TGTGCCAGCAGTGAAGCAGGGGATGAGCAGTTCTTC. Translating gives CASSEAGDEQFF.

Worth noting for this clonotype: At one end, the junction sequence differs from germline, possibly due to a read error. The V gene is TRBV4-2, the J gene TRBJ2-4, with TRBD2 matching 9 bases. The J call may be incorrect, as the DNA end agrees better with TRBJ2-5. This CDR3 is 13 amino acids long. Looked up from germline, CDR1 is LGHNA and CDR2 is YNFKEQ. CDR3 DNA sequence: TGTGCTAGCAGGATAGCGGGGGAGGAGACCCAGTACTTC. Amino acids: CASRIAGEETQYF.

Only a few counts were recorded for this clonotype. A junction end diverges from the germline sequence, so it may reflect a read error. CDR3 bases: TGCGCCGGCAGCCATGAAGAGTTAAACAATGAGCAGTTCTTC. Protein: CAGSHEELNNEQFF. The chain recombines TRBV4-1 with TRBJ2-1; no clear D. Germline V gene data show CDR1 as MGHRA and CDR2 as YSYEKL. The CDR3 is made up of 14 amino acids.

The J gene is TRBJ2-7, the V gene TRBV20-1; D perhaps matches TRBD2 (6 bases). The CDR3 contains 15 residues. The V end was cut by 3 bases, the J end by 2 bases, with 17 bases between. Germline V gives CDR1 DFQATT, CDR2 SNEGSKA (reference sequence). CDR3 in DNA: TGCAGTGCTAGGGTACATGGGGGAGGCCCCTACGAGCAGTACTTC. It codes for CSARVHGGGPYEQYF.

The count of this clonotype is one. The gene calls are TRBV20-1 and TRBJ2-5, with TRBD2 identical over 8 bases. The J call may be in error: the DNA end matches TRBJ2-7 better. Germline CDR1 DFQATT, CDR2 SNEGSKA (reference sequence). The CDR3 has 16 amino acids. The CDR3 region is CSARDHLGGGIYEQYF. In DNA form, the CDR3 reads TGCAGTGCTAGAGATCACCTTGGCGGGGGGATCTACGAGCAGTACTTC.

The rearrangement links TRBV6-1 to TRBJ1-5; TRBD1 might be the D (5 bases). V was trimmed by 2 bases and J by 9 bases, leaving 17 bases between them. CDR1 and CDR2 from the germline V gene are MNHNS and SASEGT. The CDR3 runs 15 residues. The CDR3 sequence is CASSESGPLLGPQHF. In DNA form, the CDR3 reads TGTGCCAGCAGTGAATCGGGACCGTTACTCGGGCCCCAGCATTTT.